A single sample is the source of the 7 T cell receptor beta chains below, sequenced in a study of blood T cell repertoires in COVID-19. TCRdb's table, derived via immunoSEQ multiplex PCR, lists solely in-frame clones and lacks some. The repertoire has more than 150,000 clones, nearly 85% of them found once; the top ten carry under 5.5%. Sequencing used peripheral blood. Every receptor here comes from a woman in her thirties with acute or convalescent COVID-19.

CDR3 DNA sequence: TGTGCCAGCAGTTCGAGGACTAGCGGGAGAAGCAATGAGCAGTTCTTC. Protein sequence: CASSSRTSGRSNEQFF. The V and J genes are TRBV6-5 and TRBJ2-1, with 13 bases matching TRBD2. The trim removed 4 bases at V and 6 bases at J, leaving 6 bases unmatched. The CDR3 runs 16 residues. The germline V gene encodes CDR1 MNHEY and CDR2 SVGAGI.

The chain couples TRBV6-2 or TRBV6-3 to TRBJ1-1, with D tentatively TRBD1 (6 bases). V shed 0 bases and J shed 6 bases, with 14 bases lying between them. CDR1 and CDR2 from the germline V gene are MNHEY and SVGEGT. The CDR3 contains 15 residues. The CDR3 is CASSYSGTMDPEAFF. CDR3 nucleotide sequence: TGTGCCAGCAGTTACTCCGGGACAATGGACCCTGAAGCTTTCTTT.

The chain carries TRBV30 and TRBJ1-1, with a possible D match to TRBD1 (5 bases). CDR1 GTSNPN and CDR2 SVGIG come from the germline V gene (reference sequence). Trimming took off 8 bases at V and 0 bases at J, with 19 bases between the two ends. The CDR3 length is 15 residues. The CDR3 coding sequence is TGTGCCCGGAAAACAGGCATCAATATGAACACTGAAGCTTTCTTT. Translation gives CARKTGINMNTEAFF. Full variable domain (outside the CDR3, taken from reference TRBV30 and TRBJ1-1): SQTIHQWPATLVQPVGSPLSLECTVEGTSNPNLYWYRQAAGRGLQLLFYSVGIGQISSEVPQNLSASRPQDRQFILSSKKLLLSDSGFYLCARKTGINMNTEAFFGQGTRLTVV.

This clone was detected once. This chain links TRBV4-3 with TRBJ2-4; D might be TRBD1 (6 bases). Germline values: CDR1 LGHNA, CDR2 YSLEER. Trimming pared 0 bases from V and 6 bases from J, leaving 12 bases between. This CDR3 is 15 amino acids long. The CDR3 protein is CASSQEFRGSNIQYF. The CDR3 DNA reads TGCGCCAGCAGCCAAGAGTTCAGGGGATCAAACATTCAGTACTTC.

The chain carries TRBV9 and TRBJ2-5, with TRBD2 identical over 10 bases. The CDR3 is made up of 16 amino acids. Germline CDR1 reads SGDLS; CDR2 reads YYNGEE. V shed 0 bases, J shed 4 bases, and the junction held 6 bases outside the gene matches. CDR3 DNA: TGTGCCAGCAGCGTAGAGCCTAGCGGGGGAGGAGAGACCCAGTACTTC. Translated: CASSVEPSGGGETQYF.

This rearrangement joins TRBV6-1 to TRBJ2-4; D may be TRBD1 (6 bases). There are 13 residues in the CDR3. Trimming pared 3 bases from V and 10 bases from J, leaving 13 bases between. CDR1 and CDR2 (germline): MNHNS, SASEGT. CDR3 bases: TGTGCCAGCAGTGACGGACAGAGGGGAATTCAGTACTTC. Residues: CASSDGQRGIQYF.

The CDR3 here is CASSLAVSGRRETQYF. The CDR3 nucleotides are TGTGCCAGCAGCTTAGCAGTTAGCGGGAGGAGGGAGACCCAGTACTTC. This rearrangement joins TRBV7-6 to TRBJ2-5; 10 nucleotides match TRBD2. V lost 0 bases and J lost 5; bases outside the gene matches: 6. CDR1 and CDR2 from the germline V gene are SGHVS and FNYEAQ. CDR3 length equals 16 residues.